The 32 T cell receptor beta chains given below trace back to one sample, sequenced in a study of T cell changes during pregnancy in multiple sclerosis. The assay was immunoSEQ multiplex PCR, and TCRdb's table has in-frame clones only and misses some. The repertoire has over 100,000 clones, about 94% of them found once; the top ten carry more than 1.5%. Source: peripheral blood, taken in the third trimester of pregnancy. The receptors stem from a female donor with multiple sclerosis, enrolled in a pregnancy study.

The CDR3 here is CASSSGTTRDTQYF. Written as DNA, the CDR3 is TGTGCCAGCAGCTCCGGGACTACAAGGGATACGCAGTATTTT. The chain recombines TRBV13 with TRBJ2-3, with 7 bases lining up with TRBD2. Germline CDR1 is PRHDT and CDR2 is FYEKMQ (reference sequence). The CDR3 runs 14 residues. J gave up 6 bases and V 4 bases, and 7 bases lay outside the gene matches. Full variable domain (remainder filled in from reference TRBV13 and TRBJ2-3): AAGVIQSPRHLIKEKRETATLKCYPIPRHDTVYWYQQGPGQDPQFLISFYEKMQSDKGSIPDRFSAQQFSDYHSELNMSSLELGDSALYFCASSSGTTRDTQYFGPGTRLTVL.

The V gene is TRBV7-9, the J gene TRBJ2-5; TRBD2 matches at 8 bases. This CDR3 is 12 amino acids long. With 8 bases clipped from V and 4 bases from J, the junction kept 3 bases outside the gene matches. Germline CDR1 and CDR2: SEHNR and FQNEAQ (reference sequence). Here the CDR3 reads CASRGGLETQYF. Here the CDR3 DNA reads TGTGCCAGCCGGGGGGGGCTAGAGACCCAGTACTTC.

This chain joins TRBV30 and TRBJ2-7, with 8 bases that match TRBD2. With 0 bases clipped from V and 9 bases from J, the junction kept 7 bases outside the gene matches. This CDR3 spans 13 amino acids. Per germline, CDR1 GTSNPN and CDR2 SVGIG (reference sequence). CDR3 coding DNA: TGTGCCTGGAGTGTACTCGGGGGGGGGCCGCAGTACTTC. It is translated as CAWSVLGGGPQYF.

This sequence joins TRBV5-1 and TRBJ2-7, with D possibly TRBD1 on 5 matching bases. The CDR3 totals 16 residues. V lost 0 bases, J lost 5 bases, and 18 bases lay in between. Germline CDR1 and CDR2: SGHRS and YFSETQ. The CDR3: CASSLALGLGLDEQYF. As DNA, the CDR3 is TGCGCCAGCAGCTTGGCCCTGGGATTGGGGCTCGACGAGCAGTACTTC.

The chain couples TRBV30 to TRBJ2-1, with unresolved D. V lost 2 bases and J lost 5, with 10 bases in between. The V gene's germline CDR1 is GTSNPN and CDR2 SVGIG (reference sequence). The CDR3 is made up of 13 amino acids. CDR3 DNA sequence: TGTGCCTGGAGTCTAACCCTTAACAATGAGCAGTTCTTC. Its translation is CAWSLTLNNEQFF.

This clone was counted a single time. V and J are TRBV5-1 and TRBJ2-7; tentative D call: TRBD1 (6 bases). Germline-derived CDR1 and CDR2 are SGHRS and YFSETQ. The CDR3 runs 15 residues. With 4 bases removed from V and 1 base from J, the gap between germline ends came to 15 bases. CDR3 bases: TGCGCCAGCAGCCTAGGGACATCCCGTTCCTACGAGCAGTACTTC. Translated: CASSLGTSRSYEQYF.

The genes are TRBV5-4 and TRBJ2-3; 15 bases align to TRBD2. The CDR3 consists of 16 residues. Germline CDR1 is SGHNT and CDR2 is YYREEE (reference sequence). The V segment lost 3 bases and the J segment 3 bases; nucleotides outside the gene matches: 2. The CDR3 DNA sequence: TGTGCCAGCAGCTCGGGACTAGCGGGAGGTACAGATACGCAGTATTTT. This codes for CASSSGLAGGTDTQYF.

The chain joins TRBV7-2 to TRBJ1-5; D uncertain. Trimming stripped 1 base from V and 7 bases from J, with 8 bases between. Per the germline V gene, CDR1 is SGHTA and CDR2 is FQGNSA. The CDR3 totals 13 residues. The CDR3 loop is CASSLESRQPQHF. Written as DNA, the CDR3 is TGTGCCAGCAGCTTAGAAAGCAGGCAGCCCCAGCATTTT.

V and J are TRBV19 and TRBJ2-2; no definite D call. Germline V CDR1 and CDR2: LNHDA, SQIVND (reference sequence). V was clipped by 7 bases and J by 1 base, with 10 bases between them. The CDR3 length is 14 residues. The chain's CDR3 is CASTARQNTGELFF. CDR3 nucleotide sequence: TGTGCCAGTACAGCCCGACAGAACACCGGGGAGCTGTTTTTT. Variable domain in full (rest from reference TRBV19 and TRBJ2-2): DGGITQSPKYLFRKEGQNVTLSCEQNLNHDAMYWYRQDPGQGLRLIYYSQIVNDFQKGDIAEGYSVSREKKESFPLTVTSAQKNPTAFYLCASTARQNTGELFFGEGSRLTVL.

The chain uses TRBV30 and TRBJ2-5; weak D call: TRBD1 (6 bases). TRBJ2-7 explains the end of the DNA better; the J call may be wrong. CDR1 GTSNPN and CDR2 SVGIG come from the germline V gene (reference sequence). This CDR3 is built from 14 residues. CDR3: CAWSIQGSTYEQYF. The CDR3 DNA reads TGTGCCTGGAGTATCCAGGGGTCCACCTACGAGCAGTACTTC.

The V call is TRBV28, the J call TRBJ1-1; D gene uncertain. CDR3 length: 12 amino acids. The V end lost 4 bases, the J end lost 5 bases, and 8 bases lay between the germline ends. In germline, CDR1 is MDHEN, CDR2 SYDVKM. The CDR3 coding sequence is TGTGCCAGCAGTTACGAGCGGACTGAAGCTTTCTTT. Amino acid sequence: CASSYERTEAFF.

This chain links TRBV9 with TRBJ2-4, with 7 nucleotides matching TRBD2. The V segment lost 3 bases and the J segment 7 bases; nucleotides outside the gene matches: 10. The CDR3 sequence is 15 residues long. Germline CDR1 and CDR2: SGDLS and YYNGEE. CDR3 nucleotide sequence: TGTGCCAGCAGCGGAGGGACTACCACCTACAACATTCAGTACTTC. This encodes CASSGGTTTYNIQYF.

The chain couples TRBV6-1 to TRBJ2-4, with 11 nucleotides matching TRBD1. V lost 2 bases and J lost 0; bases outside the gene matches: 9. The CDR3 runs to 19 residues. Germline V gene lookup returns CDR1 MNHNS and CDR2 SASEGT. Here the CDR3 reads CASSEHGTGGSLAKNIQYF. The DNA of the CDR3 is TGTGCCAGCAGTGAACACGGGACAGGGGGATCTCTAGCCAAAAACATTCAGTACTTC.

J is TRBJ1-3 and V is TRBV28; D may be TRBD1 (5 bases). The CDR3 totals 14 residues. V lost 7 bases to trimming and J lost 4 bases, with 14 bases between them. The V gene's germline CDR1 is MDHEN and CDR2 SYDVKM. DNA for the CDR3: TGTGCCAGCAACACCCCGGGGGTGGGAAACACCATATATTTT. Protein sequence: CASNTPGVGNTIYF.

The J gene is TRBJ2-2, the V gene TRBV7-9, with D maybe TRBD2 (5 bases). This CDR3 contains 15 residues. Per germline, CDR1 SEHNR and CDR2 FQNEAQ (reference sequence). Between the trimmed V and J ends, which lost 2 bases and 3 bases, there was a span of 10 bases. Here the CDR3 reads CASSLTAGHTGELFF. CDR3 coding DNA: TGTGCCAGCAGCTTAACGGCGGGCCACACCGGGGAGCTGTTTTTT.

This clone is a singleton in its sample. The chain is built from TRBV19 and TRBJ1-1; 9 bases fit TRBD1. From germline, CDR1 is LNHDA and CDR2 SQIVND (reference sequence). This CDR3 is 15 amino acids long. V dropped 4 bases and J dropped 1; count of bases not matched to a gene: 4. The chain's CDR3 is CASSTQTGGNTEAFF. In DNA, the CDR3 is TGTGCCAGTAGTACCCAGACAGGGGGGAACACTGAAGCTTTCTTT.

The gene calls are TRBV2 and TRBJ2-7; perhaps TRBD2 as D (5 bases). This CDR3 contains 15 residues. Germline V gives CDR1 SNHLY, CDR2 FYNNEI. Between the trimmed V and J ends, which lost 7 bases and 0 bases, there was a span of 16 bases. CDR3 nucleotide sequence: TGTGCCAGCATTGGGAGAGGGCTAAGCTCCTACGAGCAGTACTTC. Its protein product is CASIGRGLSSYEQYF.

V usage is TRBV2 and J usage is TRBJ1-2; D uncertain. The V and J ends lost 3 bases and 7 bases respectively, with 9 bases between them. Germline V lookup: CDR1 SNHLY, CDR2 FYNNEI. CDR3 length: 12 residues. DNA of the CDR3: TGTGCCAGCAGTGATAATAGTCGTGGCTACACCTTC. Translating gives CASSDNSRGYTF.

This clone occurred a few times. This rearrangement joins TRBV30 to TRBJ2-5, with a possible D match to TRBD2 (7 bases). Germline V gives CDR1 GTSNPN, CDR2 SVGIG (reference sequence). This CDR3 has 14 residues. Between the trimmed V and J ends, which lost 4 bases and 5 bases, there was a span of 17 bases. The DNA of the CDR3 is TGTGCCTGGAAGAGGGGGAGGGCCTGGGAGACCCAGTACTTC. Its protein product is CAWKRGRAWETQYF.

The chain recombines TRBV30 with TRBJ2-1; D is possibly TRBD1 (5 bases). The CDR3 is made up of 13 amino acids. Germline loops: CDR1 GTSNPN, CDR2 SVGIG (reference sequence). Trimming took 2 bases from V and 5 from J, leaving 10 bases between them. The CDR3 loop is CAWSQQADNEQFF. CDR3 in DNA: TGTGCCTGGAGTCAACAGGCGGACAATGAGCAGTTCTTC.

The J gene is TRBJ2-7, the V gene TRBV6-1; 8 bases are shared with TRBD2. Germline V gene sequence: CDR1 MNHNS, CDR2 SASEGT. CDR3 length equals 12 residues. V lost 8 bases, J lost 5 bases, and 5 bases stayed unmatched. The CDR3 protein is CASGGLVDEQYF. Here the CDR3 DNA reads TGTGCCAGCGGGGGACTAGTCGACGAGCAGTACTTC.

The rearrangement joins TRBV2 to TRBJ2-1; 8 bases line up with TRBD2. The V gene end was trimmed by 7 bases and the J gene end by 6 bases; junction bases not matched to a gene: 5. The CDR3 contains 13 residues. In germline, CDR1 is SNHLY, CDR2 FYNNEI. The CDR3, as DNA: TGTGCCAGCAAACTAGCGGACCTCAATGAGCAGTTCTTC. It encodes CASKLADLNEQFF.

V is TRBV28 and J is TRBJ1-4; 7 bases map to TRBD1. Germline V lookup: CDR1 MDHEN, CDR2 SYDVKM. CDR3 size: 15 residues. The J segment lost 7 bases and the V segment lost 7 bases, leaving 12 bases of the junction unmatched. CDR3 region: CASTPPGQSTEKLFF. CDR3 DNA: TGTGCCAGCACTCCTCCGGGACAGAGTACTGAAAAACTGTTTTTT.

This chain links TRBV7-2 with TRBJ1-4; the D gene is possibly TRBD1 (6 bases). V lost 1 base and J 9 bases, leaving 15 bases between the germline ends. Germline values: CDR1 SGHTA, CDR2 FQGNSA. This CDR3 has 15 amino acids. CDR3 nucleotide sequence: TGTGCCAGCAGCTTAGGAGGGGGGGGACGGCAAAAACTGTTTTTT. Translating it yields CASSLGGGGRQKLFF.

The genes are TRBV7-8 and TRBJ2-7, with 7 bases lining up with TRBD1. Germline assignment: CDR1 SGHVS and CDR2 FQNEAQ. The CDR3 has 13 residues. V was pared by 5 bases and J by 6 bases, with 7 bases of the junction left unmatched. The CDR3 spells CASSATTGSEQYF. The CDR3 bases are TGTGCCAGCAGCGCGACGACAGGGTCCGAGCAGTACTTC.

The chain employs TRBV25-1 and TRBJ2-1; TRBD2 is a possible D gene (8 bases). This CDR3 has 13 amino acids. Germline CDR1 and CDR2: MGHDK and SYGVNS. The V end lost 8 bases, the J end lost 6 bases, and 14 bases lay between the germline ends. The CDR3 DNA is TGTGCCAGCCGGGACAGCGGGAGCAATGAGCAGTTCTTC. It translates to CASRDSGSNEQFF. The full variable domain, its missing parts supplied by reference TRBV25-1 and TRBJ2-1, is EADIYQTPRYLVIGTGKKITLECSQTMGHDKMYWYQQDPGMELHLIHYSYGVNSTEKGDLSSESTVSRIRTEHFPLTLESARPSHTSQYLCASRDSGSNEQFFGPGTRLTVL.

This clone was picked up a small number of times. CDR3 sequence (DNA): TGTGCCAGCAGCTTAGAACAGAGAAATCAGCCCCAGCATTTT. This codes for CASSLEQRNQPQHF. This chain connects TRBV7-2 to TRBJ1-5; no reliable D call. The CDR3 length is 14 residues. Germline V CDR1 and CDR2: SGHTA, FQGNSA. The V gene lost 1 base and the J gene lost 4 bases, with 8 bases spanning the gap.

The chain is built from TRBV19 and TRBJ2-2, with D perhaps TRBD2 (7 bases). Deletions cut 6 bases from V and 0 bases from J, with 23 bases between. Per the germline V gene, CDR1 is LNHDA and CDR2 is SQIVND (reference sequence). CDR3 length: 19 residues. The CDR3 DNA sequence: TGTGCCAGTAGGCCATCCATTTGGGGGGGGCACCCGAACACCGGGGAGCTGTTTTTT. It specifies CASRPSIWGGHPNTGELFF.

The V and J genes are TRBV27 and TRBJ1-5; 7 bases map to TRBD1. The CDR3 is made up of 15 amino acids. Germline CDR1 is MNHEY and CDR2 is SMNVEV (reference sequence). Trimming cost V 6 bases and J 5 bases; bases outside gene matches: 10. In nucleotides, the CDR3 is TGTGCCAGCAGCAAGGCGGAGGGGGCATATCAGCCCCAGCATTTT. Translated: CASSKAEGAYQPQHF.

CDR3 sequence (DNA): TGTGCCATCAGGGACAGGGAGGCGGAGGGCTACACCTTC. Protein: CAIRDREAEGYTF. The V call is TRBV10-3, the J call TRBJ1-2; 8 bases align to TRBD1. Germline CDR1 and CDR2: ENHRY and SYGVKD. The V and J ends lost 6 bases and 8 bases, in that order; junction bases with no gene match: 8. The CDR3 has 13 amino acids.

This rearrangement joins TRBV7-6 to TRBJ1-1, with D possibly being TRBD1 (6 bases). The V end lost 0 bases, the J end lost 3 bases, and 8 bases lay between the germline ends. The CDR3 contains 14 residues. CDR1 and CDR2 from the germline V gene are SGHVS and FNYEAQ. CDR3 region: CASSLAGADTEAFF. CDR3 coding DNA: TGTGCCAGCAGCTTAGCGGGGGCCGACACTGAAGCTTTCTTT.

V and J are TRBV7-8 and TRBJ2-1; 9 bases fit TRBD2. CDR1 and CDR2 from the germline V gene are SGHVS and FQNEAQ. The CDR3 consists of 15 residues. Germline trimming cut 2 bases from V and 4 bases from J; bases unmatched to any gene: 3. This CDR3 reads CASSLLAGSYNEQFF. CDR3 in DNA: TGTGCCAGCAGCTTACTAGCGGGGTCATACAATGAGCAGTTCTTC.